This T cell receptor (beta chain) was recovered during a study of T cells in Graves' hyperthyroidism and ophthalmopathy. The germline V and J ends were trimmed by 1 base and 3 bases, with 9 bases remaining between them. This CDR3 region has 14 residues. CDR1 and CDR2 from the germline V gene are LNHDA and SQIVND (reference sequence). Amplification of TCR beta CDR3 regions used RNA as the template. First-round RT-PCR targeting the TCR CDR3 was performed with the HTBI primer set. TCRdb re-called the multiplex PCR reads with MiXCR, one entry per CDR3 protein. The table records more than 650,000 distinct CDR3 sequences, 14% of them present only once. This clonotype was observed at least ten times. Its antigen is unidentified. Whole-study results and caveats: Clonotypes that were expanded in thyroid above 0.001 mostly appeared in blood too.

The sequencing sample was made of blood. The TCR originated in a woman aged 18-29 years with Graves' hyperthyroidism. The rearrangement links TRBV19 to TRBJ1-1; D not certain. CDR3 region: CASSIAAGYTEAFF. CDR3 DNA sequence: TGTGCCAGTAGTATAGCGGCAGGTTACACTGAAGCTTTCTTT.